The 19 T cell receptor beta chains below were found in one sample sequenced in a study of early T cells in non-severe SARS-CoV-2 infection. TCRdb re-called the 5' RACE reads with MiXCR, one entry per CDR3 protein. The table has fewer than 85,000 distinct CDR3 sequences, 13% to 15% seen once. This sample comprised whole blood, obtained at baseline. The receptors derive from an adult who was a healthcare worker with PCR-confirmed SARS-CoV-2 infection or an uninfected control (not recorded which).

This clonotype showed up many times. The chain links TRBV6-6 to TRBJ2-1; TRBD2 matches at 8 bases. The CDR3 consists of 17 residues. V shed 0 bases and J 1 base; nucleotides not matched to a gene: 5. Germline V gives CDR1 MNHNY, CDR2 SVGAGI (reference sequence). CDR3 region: CASSYSGGLGSYNEQFF. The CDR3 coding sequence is TGTGCCAGCAGTTACTCAGGGGGACTAGGATCCTACAATGAGCAGTTCTTC.

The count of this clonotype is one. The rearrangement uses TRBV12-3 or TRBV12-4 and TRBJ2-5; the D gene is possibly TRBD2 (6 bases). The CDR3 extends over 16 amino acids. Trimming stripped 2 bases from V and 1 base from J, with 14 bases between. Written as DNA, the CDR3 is TGTGCCAGCAGTTTACCGGGACTTAAGACCCAAGAGACCCAGTACTTC. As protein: CASSLPGLKTQETQYF.

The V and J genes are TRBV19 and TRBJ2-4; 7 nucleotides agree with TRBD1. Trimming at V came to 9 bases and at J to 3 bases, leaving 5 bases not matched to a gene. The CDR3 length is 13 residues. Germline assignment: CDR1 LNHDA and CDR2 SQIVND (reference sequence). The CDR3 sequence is CASSGQHKNIQYF. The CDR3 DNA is TGTGCCAGCTCGGGACAGCACAAAAACATTCAGTACTTC.

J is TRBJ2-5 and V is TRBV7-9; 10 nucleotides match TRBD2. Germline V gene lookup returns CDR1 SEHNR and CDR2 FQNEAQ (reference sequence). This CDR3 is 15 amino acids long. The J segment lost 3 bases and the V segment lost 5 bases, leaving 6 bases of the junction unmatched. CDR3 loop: CASSPKGLAKETQYF. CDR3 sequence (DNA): TGTGCCAGCAGCCCTAAGGGACTAGCGAAAGAGACCCAGTACTTC. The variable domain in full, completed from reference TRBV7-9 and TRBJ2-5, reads DTGVSQNPRHKITKRGQNVTFRCDPISEHNRLYWYRQTLGQGPEFLTYFQNEAQLEKSRLLSDRFSAERPKGSFSTLEIQRTEQGDSAMYLCASSPKGLAKETQYFGPGTRLLVL.

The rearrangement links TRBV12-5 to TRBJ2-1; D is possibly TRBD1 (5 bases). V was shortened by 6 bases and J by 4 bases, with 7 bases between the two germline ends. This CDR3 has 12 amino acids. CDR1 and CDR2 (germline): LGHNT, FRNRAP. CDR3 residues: CASGSGYNEQFF. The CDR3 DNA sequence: TGTGCTAGTGGGTCAGGGTACAATGAGCAGTTCTTC.

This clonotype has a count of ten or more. Here the CDR3 reads CASSSERTGGTNEKLFF. The CDR3 DNA is TGTGCCAGCAGCTCCGAAAGAACAGGTGGAACTAATGAAAAACTGTTTTTT. The chain has TRBV7-9 and TRBJ1-4; D perhaps matches TRBD1 (5 bases). V was shortened by 4 bases and J by 1 base, with 16 bases between the two germline ends. CDR3 length: 17 residues. Per germline, CDR1 SEHNR and CDR2 FQNEAQ (reference sequence).

CDR3 nucleotide sequence: TGCGCCAGCAGCCTCCAGGGGGCCGGGGAGCTGTTTTTT. Translated: CASSLQGAGELFF. The chain couples TRBV4-1 to TRBJ2-2, with 7 nucleotides matching TRBD1. The CDR3 covers 13 residues. Germline CDR1 MGHRA, CDR2 YSYEKL. Trimming removed 4 bases from V and 6 bases from J; junction bases left unmatched: 2.

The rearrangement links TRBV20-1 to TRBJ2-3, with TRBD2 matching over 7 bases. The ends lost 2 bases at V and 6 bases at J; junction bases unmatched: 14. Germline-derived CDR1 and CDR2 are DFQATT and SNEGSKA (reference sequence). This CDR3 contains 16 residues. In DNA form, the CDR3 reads TGCAGTGCTAGACCCGATTGGCGGGAGTATACGGATACGCAGTATTTT. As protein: CSARPDWREYTDTQYF.

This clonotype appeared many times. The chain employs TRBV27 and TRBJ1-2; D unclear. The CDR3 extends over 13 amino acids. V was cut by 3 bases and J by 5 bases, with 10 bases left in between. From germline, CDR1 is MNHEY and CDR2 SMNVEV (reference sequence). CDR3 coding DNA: TGTGCCAGCAGTTTGGGCAGTACTTATGGCTACACCTTC. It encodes CASSLGSTYGYTF.

In DNA form, the CDR3 reads TGTGCCAGCAGCCGCCCCACGGGCGGTTTCACAGATACGCAGTATTTT. It specifies CASSRPTGGFTDTQYF. The rearrangement uses TRBV5-4 and TRBJ2-3; no clear D. V dropped 4 bases and J dropped 2 bases, with 17 bases sitting between them. The CDR3 consists of 16 residues. CDR1 and CDR2 from the germline V gene are SGHNT and YYREEE (reference sequence).

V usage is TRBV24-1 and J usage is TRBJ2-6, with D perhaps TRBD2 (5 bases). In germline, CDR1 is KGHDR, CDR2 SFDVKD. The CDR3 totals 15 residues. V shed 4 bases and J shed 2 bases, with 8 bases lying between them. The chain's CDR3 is CATSDPRAGANVLTF. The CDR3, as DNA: TGTGCCACCAGTGACCCGCGGGCTGGGGCCAACGTCCTGACTTTC.

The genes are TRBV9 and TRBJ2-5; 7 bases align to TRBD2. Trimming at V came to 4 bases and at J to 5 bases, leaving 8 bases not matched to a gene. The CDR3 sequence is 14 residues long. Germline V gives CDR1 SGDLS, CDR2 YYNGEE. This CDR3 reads CASSPRGRAETQYF. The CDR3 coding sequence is TGTGCCAGCAGCCCACGGGGGAGGGCGGAGACCCAGTACTTC.

CDR3 DNA: TGTGCCAGCAGCTTAAGCGGGAGCTACAATGAGCAGTTCTTC. Translated: CASSLSGSYNEQFF. The rearrangement links TRBV7-6 to TRBJ2-1; 8 nucleotides line up with TRBD2. The CDR3 sequence is 14 residues long. CDR1 and CDR2 (germline): SGHVS, FNYEAQ. With V trimmed by 2 bases and J by 3 bases, 0 bases remained unmatched. Full variable domain (rest looked up from reference TRBV7-6 and TRBJ2-1): GAGVSQSPRYKVTKRGQDVALRCDPISGHVSLYWYRQALGQGPEFLTYFNYEAQQDKSGLPNDRFSAERPEGSISTLTIQRTEQRDSAMYRCASSLSGSYNEQFFGPGTRLTVL.

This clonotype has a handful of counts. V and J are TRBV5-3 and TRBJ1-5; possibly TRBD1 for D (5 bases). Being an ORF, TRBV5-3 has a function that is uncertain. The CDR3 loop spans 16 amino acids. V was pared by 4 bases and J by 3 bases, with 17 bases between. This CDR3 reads CARSKPQAINNQPQHF. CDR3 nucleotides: TGTGCCAGAAGCAAGCCACAGGCGATAAACAATCAGCCCCAGCATTTT.

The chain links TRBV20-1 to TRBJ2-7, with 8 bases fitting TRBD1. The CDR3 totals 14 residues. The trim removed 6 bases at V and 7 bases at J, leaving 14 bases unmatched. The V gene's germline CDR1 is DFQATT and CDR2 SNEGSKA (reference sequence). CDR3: CSAGRGQGGQEQYF. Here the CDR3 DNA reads TGCAGTGCCGGTCGAGGACAGGGTGGCCAGGAGCAGTACTTC.

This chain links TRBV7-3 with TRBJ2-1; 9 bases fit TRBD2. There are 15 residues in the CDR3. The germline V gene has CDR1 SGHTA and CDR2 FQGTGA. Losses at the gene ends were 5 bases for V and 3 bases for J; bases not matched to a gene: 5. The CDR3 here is CASSPGLALYNEQFF. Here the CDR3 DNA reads TGTGCCAGCAGCCCGGGACTAGCACTCTACAATGAGCAGTTCTTC.

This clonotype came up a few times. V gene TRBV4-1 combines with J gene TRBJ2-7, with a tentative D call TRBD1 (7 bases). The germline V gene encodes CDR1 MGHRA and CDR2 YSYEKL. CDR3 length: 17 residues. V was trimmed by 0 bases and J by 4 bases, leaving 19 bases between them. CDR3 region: CASSQEKASGGIYEQYF. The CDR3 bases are TGCGCCAGCAGCCAAGAAAAGGCGTCAGGGGGGATTTACGAGCAGTACTTC.

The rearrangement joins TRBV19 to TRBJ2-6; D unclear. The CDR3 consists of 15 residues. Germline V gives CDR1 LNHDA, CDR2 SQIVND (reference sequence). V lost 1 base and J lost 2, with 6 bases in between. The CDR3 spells CASSIVETGANVLTF. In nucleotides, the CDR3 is TGTGCCAGTAGTATAGTGGAAACTGGGGCCAACGTCCTGACTTTC.

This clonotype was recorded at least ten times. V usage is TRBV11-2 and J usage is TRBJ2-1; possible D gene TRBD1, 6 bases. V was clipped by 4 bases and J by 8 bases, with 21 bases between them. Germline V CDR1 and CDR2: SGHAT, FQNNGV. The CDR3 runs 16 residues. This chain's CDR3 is CASSSVWGRPVDEQFF. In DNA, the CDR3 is TGTGCCAGCAGCTCCGTATGGGGGCGCCCGGTGGATGAGCAGTTCTTC.